This entry concerns a single T cell receptor beta chain. The sample is drawn from a study of PD-L1 blockade in urothelial cancer. The wider study: Blood analysis was done at 3 weeks (second dose) and 6 weeks after treatment began.

V lost 2 bases and J lost 7; bases outside the gene matches: 5. CDR1 and CDR2 (germline): SGHDT, YYEEEE. The CDR3 runs to 15 residues. Profiling relied on immunoSEQ multiplex PCR, and the TCRdb table lists in-frame clones only, not all of them. The sample holds under 40,000 clones, around 90% seen once. The sample here was PBMCs, taken around atezolizumab (anti-PD-L1) treatment. The chain carries TRBV5-6 and TRBJ2-1; TRBD2 matches at 11 bases. The origin of this receptor is a man between 65 and 79 years old with urothelial cancer. DNA of the CDR3: TGTGCCAGCAGCTTAAGGGGACTAGCGGTGAATGAGCAGTTCTTC. The encoded protein is CASSLRGLAVNEQFF.